A selection of T cell receptor beta chains follows, all from one sample in a study of early T cells in non-severe SARS-CoV-2 infection. From the 5' RACE reads, TCRdb called clonotypes with MiXCR, one entry per CDR3 protein. This table has more than 90,000 distinct CDR3 sequences, roughly 13% appearing once. The sequenced material came from whole blood. The receptors shown here come from an adult who was a healthcare worker with PCR-confirmed SARS-CoV-2 infection or an uninfected control (not recorded which). CDR3s leave out the opening cysteine and the closing phenylalanine or tryptophan. A D gene is named only where the DNA matches it firmly.

d_call | j_call | v_call | cdr3_aa
- | TRBJ1-6 | TRBV11-2 | ASSLGLGGDNSPLH
- | TRBJ1-1 | TRBV7-8 | ASSPREGDPEAF
- | TRBJ2-1 | TRBV20-1 | SATQGWGTYNEQF
- | TRBJ1-1 | TRBV5-1 | ASSPTGYGEAF
- | TRBJ2-5 | TRBV7-9 | ASSFGLTQY
TRBD1 | TRBJ1-1 | TRBV2 | ASSGTGGWTEAF
TRBD1 | TRBJ1-6 | TRBV30 | AWYGTGRSSEESPLH
- | TRBJ2-1 | TRBV3-1 | ASSQSGGVYNEQF
- | TRBJ1-6 | TRBV7-2 | ASGAFRALNSPLH
- | TRBJ2-5 | TRBV11-2 | ASSSPYRAQETQY
TRBD2 | TRBJ2-1 | TRBV6-6 | ASSLAGGIYNEQF
TRBD2 | TRBJ2-1 | TRBV20-1 | SASGRLAGVNEQF
TRBD1 | TRBJ2-2 | TRBV7-8 | ASSPRQGSGELF
- | TRBJ2-2 | TRBV15 | ATGDQNKNTGELF
- | TRBJ1-2 | TRBV6-6 | ASSQTPNYGYT
- | TRBJ1-6 | TRBV7-3 | ASSLGGGNSPLN
- | TRBJ2-7 | TRBV5-4 | ASSLIGTPYEQY
TRBD1 | TRBJ2-7 | TRBV5-1 | ASSPDRGHEQY
TRBD1 | TRBJ2-7 | TRBV3-1 | ASSQEGTAN
- | TRBJ2-1 | TRBV15 | ATSRGGSYNEQF
- | TRBJ1-4 | TRBV21-1 | ASSKSHAATNEKLF
TRBD1 | TRBJ2-7 | TRBV4-2 | ASSRTGTGSSYEQY
TRBD2 | TRBJ2-7 | TRBV3-1 | ASSHRTSGWSSYEQY